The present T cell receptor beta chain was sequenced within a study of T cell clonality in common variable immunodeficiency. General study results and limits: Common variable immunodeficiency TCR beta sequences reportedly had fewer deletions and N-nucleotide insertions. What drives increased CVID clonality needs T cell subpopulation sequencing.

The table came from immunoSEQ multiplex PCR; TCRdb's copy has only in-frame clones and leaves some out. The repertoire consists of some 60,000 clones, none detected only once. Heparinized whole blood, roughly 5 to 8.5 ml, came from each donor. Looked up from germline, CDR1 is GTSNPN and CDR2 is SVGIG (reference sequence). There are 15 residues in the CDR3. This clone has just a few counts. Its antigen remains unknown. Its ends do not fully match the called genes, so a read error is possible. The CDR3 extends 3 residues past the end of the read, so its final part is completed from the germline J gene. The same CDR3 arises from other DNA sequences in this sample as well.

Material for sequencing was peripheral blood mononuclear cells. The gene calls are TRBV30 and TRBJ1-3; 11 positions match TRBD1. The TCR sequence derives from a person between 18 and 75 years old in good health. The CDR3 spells CAWSHGQGAGNTIYF. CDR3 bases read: TGTGCCTGGAGTCATGGACAGGGGGCCGGAAACACG.